Given below is one TCR beta chain in context. This sample is drawn from a study of blood T cell repertoires in COVID-19. V dropped 4 bases and J dropped 4 bases, with 17 bases sitting between them. The CDR3 has 15 residues. Germline lookup yields CDR1 ENHRY and CDR2 SYGVKD. Profiled with immunoSEQ multiplex PCR; TCRdb holds only in-frame clones, not every one. This table holds some 300,000 clones, 89% found once. Clinical history reported by participants formed the basis on which cohorts were assigned. Recovery among Cohort 3 donors was established by two negative PCRs, clearance, or symptom resolution.

The specimen sequenced was PBMCs or T cells enriched from blood (not recorded which). The source is a woman aged 40 to 55 who had recovered from COVID-19. V and J are TRBV10-3 and TRBJ2-7, with D perhaps matching TRBD2 (6 bases). The CDR3, as DNA: TGTGCCATCAGTGGAGAAGGAGGGGCCCGATACGAGCAGTACTTC. This translates into CAISGEGGARYEQYF.